One and the same sample provided the 14 T cell receptor beta chains below, sequenced in a study of shared clonotypes between healthy human individuals. Only in-frame clones appear in the TCRdb table, and some are missing; sequencing was by immunoSEQ multiplex PCR. The sample holds 470,000 or so clones, around 85% seen once. The sample comprised PBMCs. These receptors came from a woman in her 40s in good health. Some clones in this sample may be carry-over from other donors' samples.

Here the CDR3 reads CASSGTSGRGYNEQFF. The CDR3 DNA follows: TGTGCCAGCAGCGGGACTAGCGGGAGGGGCTACAATGAGCAGTTCTTC. J is TRBJ2-1 and V is TRBV11-2, with TRBD2 matching over 16 bases. Germline V gene data show CDR1 as SGHAT and CDR2 as FQNNGV. The junction had 1 base not matched to a gene; V was cut back by 5 bases and J by 3 bases. The CDR3 has 16 residues.

For the CDR3, the DNA is TGTGCCAGCAGCCGGGGGCCAGCGGGAAGCACAGATACGCAGTATTTT. Translation gives CASSRGPAGSTDTQYF. V is TRBV7-9 and J is TRBJ2-3; weak D call: TRBD2 (7 bases). CDR1 is SEHNR, CDR2 FQNEAQ, per germline (reference sequence). The CDR3 runs to 16 residues. The germline V and J ends were trimmed by 5 bases and 0 bases, with 15 bases remaining between them.

The rearrangement joins TRBV28 to TRBJ2-7; no firm D call. The CDR3 loop spans 13 amino acids. V was clipped by 5 bases and J by 2 bases, with 10 bases between them. The germline gives CDR1 MDHEN, CDR2 SYDVKM. Written as DNA, the CDR3 is TGTGCCAGCAGTCCTCCTCAGACCTACGAGCAGTACTTC. It codes for CASSPPQTYEQYF.

This clone has only one observation. This chain links TRBV2 with TRBJ2-1; D is perhaps TRBD2 (5 bases). The length of the CDR3 is 10 residues. V lost 9 bases, J lost 7 bases, and 7 bases lay in between. Germline loops: CDR1 SNHLY, CDR2 FYNNEI. The CDR3 DNA is TGTGCCAGGGAGCGGAATGAGCAGTTCTTC. Its protein product is CARERNEQFF.

This clone was observed once. This chain links TRBV6-4 with TRBJ1-2; 8 bases line up with TRBD1. V shed 6 bases, J shed 2 bases, and the junction held 2 bases outside the gene matches. This CDR3 is built from 13 residues. Germline V gene data show CDR1 as MRHNA and CDR2 as SNTAGT. The CDR3 coding sequence is TGTGCCAGCAGCCAGGGGGCAAACTATGGCTACACCTTC. It yields the protein CASSQGANYGYTF.

The rearrangement uses TRBV27 and TRBJ1-2, with 9 nucleotides matching TRBD1. The germline V gene encodes CDR1 MNHEY and CDR2 SMNVEV (reference sequence). The trim removed 3 bases at V and 0 bases at J, leaving 2 bases unmatched. The CDR3 is made up of 15 amino acids. The CDR3 is CASSFGQGPNYGYTF. For the CDR3, the DNA is TGTGCCAGCAGTTTCGGACAGGGGCCTAACTATGGCTACACCTTC.

With regard to this clone: A single base is all that separates this from a far larger clone, so a read error is likely. The J gene is TRBJ2-7, the V gene TRBV27; no reliable D call. Trimming removed 4 bases at V and 6 bases at J, with 10 bases between. The CDR3 has 12 residues. Germline V gives CDR1 MNHEY, CDR2 SMNVEV (reference sequence). The CDR3 DNA follows: TGTGCCAGCAGTTCCAAGGTGGGCGAGCAGTACTTC. This codes for CASSSKVGEQYF.

Details on this clone: With only one base between it and a far larger clone, this is likely a read error. This chain links TRBV4-3 with TRBJ2-7; TRBD2 is a possible D gene (6 bases). Germline V lookup: CDR1 LGHNA, CDR2 YSLEER. This CDR3 has 13 residues. CDR3 amino acids: CVSSQGGYYEQYF. The CDR3 bases are TGCGTCAGCAGCCAAGGAGGGTACTACGAGCAGTACTTC.

The CDR3: CAAGSGIYNEQFF. For the CDR3, the DNA is TGTGCCGCCGGCAGCGGGATCTACAATGAGCAGTTCTTC. The V gene is TRBV19, the J gene TRBJ2-1; 7 bases line up with TRBD2. CDR3 length: 13 residues. Germline-derived CDR1 and CDR2 are LNHDA and SQIVND (reference sequence). J was trimmed by 3 bases and V by 11 bases; bases with no gene match: 7.

This sequence joins TRBV5-6 and TRBJ1-1; a weak D match, TRBD1 (6 bases). CDR3 length: 13 amino acids. V was clipped by 0 bases and J by 4 bases, with 7 bases between them. CDR1 is SGHDT, CDR2 YYEEEE, per germline. Here the CDR3 reads CASSLGTVTEAFF. CDR3 DNA: TGTGCCAGCAGCTTGGGGACAGTCACTGAAGCTTTCTTT.

This chain links TRBV19 with TRBJ2-7; TRBD1 agrees at 9 bases. The germline gives CDR1 LNHDA, CDR2 SQIVND (reference sequence). V lost 5 bases to trimming and J lost 1 base; unmatched junction nucleotides: 9. The CDR3 has 16 amino acids. The CDR3 spells CASSSETGTGSYEQYF. The DNA for the CDR3 is TGTGCCAGTAGTTCAGAGACCGGGACAGGGTCCTACGAGCAGTACTTC.

The chain carries TRBV5-1 and TRBJ2-5; D not resolved. Between the trimmed V and J ends, which lost 3 bases and 5 bases, there was a span of 5 bases. Germline CDR1 and CDR2: SGHRS and YFSETQ. This CDR3 spans 11 amino acids. CDR3: CASSYKETQYF. In nucleotides, the CDR3 is TGCGCCAGCAGCTATAAGGAGACCCAGTACTTC. The full variable domain, rest sourced from reference TRBV5-1 and TRBJ2-5, is KAGVTQTPRYLIKTRGQQVTLSCSPISGHRSVSWYQQTPGQGLQFLFEYFSETQRNKGNFPGRFSGRQFSNSRSEMNVSTLELGDSALYLCASSYKETQYFGPGTRLLVL.

The DNA of the CDR3 is TGTGCCAGCTCACCACCGAGCCGAGGGTTGTACGAGCAGTACTTC. Protein sequence: CASSPPSRGLYEQYF. The gene calls are TRBV18 and TRBJ2-7; maybe TRBD2 (5 bases). V was cut by 0 bases and J by 4 bases, with 13 bases left in between. CDR3 length equals 15 residues. CDR1 KGHSH and CDR2 LQKENI come from the germline V gene.

This chain connects TRBV7-2 to TRBJ1-2; 7 bases align to TRBD1. The CDR3 totals 15 residues. Trimming at V came to 4 bases and at J to 2 bases, leaving 7 bases not matched to a gene. The germline CDR1 and CDR2 sequences are SGHTA and FQGNSA. The CDR3: CASSSRTGVNYGYTF. The DNA for the CDR3 is TGTGCCAGCAGCTCACGGACAGGAGTAAACTATGGCTACACCTTC. Full variable domain (missing parts from reference TRBV7-2 and TRBJ1-2): GAGVSQSPSNKVTEKGKDVELRCDPISGHTALYWYRQSLGQGLEFLIYFQGNSAPDKSGLPSDRFSAERTGGSVSTLTIQRTQQEDSAVYLCASSSRTGVNYGYTFGSGTRLTVV.